The present TCR beta chain was sequenced within a study of blood T cell repertoires in COVID-19 (dated by TCRdb to 2020 to 2021). With regard to the full study: Samples from collaborators originated in the United States, Italy and Spain and spanned both the acute and convalescent phases of COVID-19. The prospective study material was composed of cDNA or gDNA derived from T cells, B-cell-depleted T cells, or PBMCs. Deeply sampled blood TCRbeta repertoires from subjects exposed to, actively infected with, or recovered from COVID-19 were included in the dataset. The repertoires were released in a freely available public database meant as a resource for research on the immune response to SARS-CoV-2. The samples were drawn from two sources: the first 160 participants of the ongoing ImmuneRACE study, and fewer than 1,500 subjects contributed by 6 global collaborators. The sample metadata nearly always contained a de-identified subject ID, COVID-19 status, age in years and sex. Where available, HLA class I and class II types were taken from metadata supplied by the sample provider and were not determined by assay-based typing.

According to the germline V gene (reference sequence), CDR1 reads LNHDA and CDR2 reads SQIVND. The CDR3 has 18 amino acids, counting the end cysteine and phenylalanine. CDR3 DNA is the only sequence kept; it has 54 bases, read in frame from the first base. Germline trimming amounts to 3 bases on V and 0 bases on J, with 6 as the count of junction bases outside the gene matches. This clone was seen a few times. No cognate antigen has been identified for it. Per-nucleotide qualities are absent, and no much larger clonotype sits a single base away. At one collaborating source in Seattle, patients were enrolled during active infection and were followed longitudinally through the course of disease. Each collaborating institution followed its own protocols to collect whole blood in K2EDTA tubes. For TCRbeta analysis, collaborator samples were shipped as frozen whole blood, as isolated PBMCs, or as DNA extracted from either sample type.

The immunoSEQ Assay, a bias-controlled multiplex PCR, was used to amplify TCRbeta CDR3 regions from genomic DNA. In the authors' own workflow: Nucleated cell counts per sample were estimated from amplification of reference gene primers within the assay. To quantify the absolute abundance of each unique TCRbeta CDR3 rearrangement, sequence reads were collapsed and filtered. For each sample, productive Simpson clonality was calculated as the square root of Simpson's diversity index over productive rearrangements. TCRdb limited this immuneACCESS table to in-frame rearrangements with V and J called. A share of clones is missing; checked studies link under half to unresolved V genes, and the rest is unexplained. The V and J calls and clone size are taken from that table; D and trimming were inferred from the DNA. A total of roughly 130,000 clones appear in this sample, 88% of them only once. Together, the top ten hold 2.5% to 3% of the sample.

On the study overall, not on this receptor specifically: The quantity of clinical and demographic metadata differed by source and by participant and was supplied without curation.

The sequence links TRBV19 to TRBJ2-6, with 9 bases aligning to TRBD1. This TCR was sampled from a human donor with COVID-19, enrolled during active disease. The donor label of this sample is uncertain. Sequencing used peripheral blood. Here the CDR3 is given as CASSMSGQGSSGANVLTF. In nucleotides, the sequence is TGTGCCAGTAGTATGTCCGGACAGGGGTCCTCTGGGGCCAACGTCCTGACTTTC.